This entry lists 19 T cell receptor beta chains sequenced from one sample in a study of T cells after posttransplantation cyclophosphamide. The repertoire was sequenced with immunoSEQ multiplex PCR; TCRdb's copy has only in-frame clones and lacks some. This sample has roughly 17,000 clones, with around four fifths found just once. Sequenced material: memory CD4+ T cells sorted from blood. Receptor source: a man under 40 in good health and a related stem cell transplant donor.

This clone was seen a handful of times. V gene TRBV7-8 combines with J gene TRBJ1-1; maybe TRBD1 (5 bases). CDR1 and CDR2 (germline): SGHVS, FQNEAQ. The CDR3 covers 16 residues. With 0 bases removed from V and 4 bases from J, the gap between germline ends came to 15 bases. CDR3 coding DNA: TGTGCCAGCAGCTTAGCGCGGGCAGGGAGGTCCACTGAAGCTTTCTTT. It yields the protein CASSLARAGRSTEAFF.

This clone was recorded a few times. The chain joins TRBV5-1 to TRBJ2-3; 13 bases match TRBD2. This CDR3 has 16 amino acids. Germline trimming cut 4 bases from V and 6 bases from J; bases unmatched to any gene: 8. Germline V gene sequence: CDR1 SGHRS, CDR2 YFSETQ. The CDR3 sequence is CASSTQGTSGADTQYF. The CDR3 nucleotides read TGCGCCAGCAGCACCCAGGGGACTAGCGGGGCTGATACGCAGTATTTT.

This chain joins TRBV6-1 and TRBJ1-1, with a weak D call TRBD1 (6 bases). The CDR3 is 14 amino acids. Germline assignment: CDR1 MNHNS and CDR2 SASEGT. Trimming took off 7 bases at V and 1 base at J, with 13 bases between the two ends. This CDR3 reads CASKESTGNTEAFF. The CDR3 DNA is TGTGCCAGCAAAGAATCGACAGGGAACACTGAAGCTTTCTTT.

V gene TRBV19 combines with J gene TRBJ2-3, with D maybe TRBD2 (5 bases). The CDR3 totals 14 residues. V was clipped by 7 bases and J by 1 base, with 12 bases between them. Germline values: CDR1 LNHDA, CDR2 SQIVND (reference sequence). The CDR3 bases are TGTGCCAGTAACTCGGGAACGCGCACAGATACGCAGTATTTT. Encoded protein: CASNSGTRTDTQYF. Based on the CDR3 plus reference TRBV19 and TRBJ2-3, the full variable domain is DGGITQSPKYLFRKEGQNVTLSCEQNLNHDAMYWYRQDPGQGLRLIYYSQIVNDFQKGDIAEGYSVSREKKESFPLTVTSAQKNPTAFYLCASNSGTRTDTQYFGPGTRLTVL.

This sequence joins TRBV5-1 and TRBJ2-7; possibly TRBD1 for D (6 bases). Per the germline V gene, CDR1 is SGHRS and CDR2 is YFSETQ. V was trimmed by 3 bases and J by 2 bases, leaving 12 bases between them. The CDR3 loop spans 14 amino acids. CDR3 in amino acids: CASSSTGLAYEQYF. The CDR3 DNA sequence: TGCGCCAGCAGCTCGACAGGTCTAGCCTACGAGCAGTACTTC.

V usage is TRBV2 and J usage is TRBJ1-1, with D perhaps matching TRBD1 (6 bases). The CDR3 runs 14 residues. Per germline, CDR1 SNHLY and CDR2 FYNNEI. Trimming pared 6 bases from V and 1 base from J, leaving 12 bases between. Written as DNA, the CDR3 is TGTGCCAGCAGCTACCGGGACAAGAACACTGAAGCTTTCTTT. Its protein product is CASSYRDKNTEAFF.

The rearrangement joins TRBV7-2 to TRBJ1-5, with D uncertain. Between the trimmed V and J ends, which lost 4 bases and 2 bases, there was a span of 6 bases. Germline V gives CDR1 SGHTA, CDR2 FQGNSA. The CDR3 covers 13 residues. DNA of the CDR3: TGTGCCAGCAGCTCCCGGGGCAATCAGCCCCAGCATTTT. Protein sequence: CASSSRGNQPQHF.

This clone showed up just once. Other DNA sequences of this sample code for an identical CDR3. The genes are TRBV5-1 and TRBJ2-3; D remains unclear. With 0 bases removed from V and 3 bases from J, the gap between germline ends came to 8 bases. The CDR3 totals 14 residues. The germline V gene encodes CDR1 SGHRS and CDR2 YFSETQ. CDR3 region: CASSLATVTDTQYF. DNA of the CDR3: TGCGCCAGCAGCTTGGCCACTGTAACAGATACGCAGTATTTT.

This clone was counted between two and nine times. This chain connects TRBV2 to TRBJ1-4; D is uncertain. CDR1 and CDR2 (germline): SNHLY, FYNNEI. V shed 6 bases and J shed 4 bases, with 9 bases lying between them. CDR3 size: 13 residues. In nucleotides, the CDR3 is TGTGCCAGCAGGGTCGGGTATAATGAAAAACTGTTTTTT. Protein: CASRVGYNEKLFF.

V and J are TRBV28 and TRBJ1-5; D ambiguous. The V gene lost 7 bases and the J gene lost 4 bases, with 20 bases spanning the gap. CDR1 and CDR2 from the germline V gene are MDHEN and SYDVKM. This CDR3 spans 16 amino acids. The CDR3: CASISTAGLLNQPQHF. The CDR3, as DNA: TGTGCCAGCATCTCCACGGCAGGTCTACTGAATCAGCCCCAGCATTTT.

This sequence joins TRBV19 and TRBJ2-2, with 10 positions matching TRBD1. There are 15 residues in the CDR3. The germline V gene has CDR1 LNHDA and CDR2 SQIVND (reference sequence). V shed 6 bases, J shed 5 bases, and the junction held 6 bases outside the gene matches. DNA for the CDR3: TGTGCCAGTAGGGAGGGACAGGGGAGGACCGGGGAGCTGTTTTTT. Translated: CASREGQGRTGELFF.

V usage is TRBV19 and J usage is TRBJ1-2, with a possible D match to TRBD1 (6 bases). V was pared by 5 bases and J by 8 bases, with 15 bases between. CDR1 and CDR2 (germline): LNHDA, SQIVND (reference sequence). This CDR3 is 13 amino acids long. The CDR3 DNA sequence: TGTGCCAGTAGTTCCCCTCTGGGGGCGGGCTACACCTTC. It encodes CASSSPLGAGYTF.

The rearrangement links TRBV11-2 to TRBJ2-7; TRBD2 is a possible D gene (7 bases). CDR1 and CDR2 from the germline V gene are SGHAT and FQNNGV. The CDR3 runs 16 residues. Deletions cut 4 bases from V and 5 bases from J, with 21 bases between. CDR3: CASSSLKGERGHEQYF. The CDR3 nucleotides read TGTGCCAGCAGCTCCCTAAAGGGGGAGCGGGGCCACGAGCAGTACTTC.

This sequence joins TRBV4-1 and TRBJ2-3, with TRBD1 identical over 8 bases. This CDR3 contains 16 residues. V lost 2 bases, J lost 1 base, and 5 bases stayed unmatched. Germline values: CDR1 MGHRA, CDR2 YSYEKL. The CDR3 DNA is TGCGCCAGCAGCCAATCCTCGGGACAGGGCACAGATACGCAGTATTTT. It translates to CASSQSSGQGTDTQYF.

The gene calls are TRBV2 and TRBJ2-1, with 7 nucleotides matching TRBD2. The CDR3 runs to 15 residues. V trimming: 2 bases; J trimming: 3 bases; junction bases outside the gene matches: 4. CDR1 is SNHLY and CDR2 is FYNNEI in the germline V gene. In DNA, the CDR3 is TGTGCCAGCAGTGAATTGGGGGGGAACTACAATGAGCAGTTCTTC. Protein product: CASSELGGNYNEQFF.

J is TRBJ1-1 and V is TRBV7-6; TRBD1 matches 7 bases. The J segment lost 3 bases and the V segment lost 6 bases, leaving 10 bases of the junction unmatched. This CDR3 has 15 residues. The germline V gene has CDR1 SGHVS and CDR2 FNYEAQ. CDR3 nucleotide sequence: TGTGCCAGCAGTACACGACAGGGAACTTACACTGAAGCTTTCTTT. It specifies CASSTRQGTYTEAFF.

This chain connects TRBV9 to TRBJ2-2, with D tentatively TRBD2 (5 bases). There are 14 residues in the CDR3. V gave up 2 bases and J gave up 4 bases, with 9 bases separating them. CDR1 and CDR2 (germline): SGDLS, YYNGEE. The CDR3, as DNA: TGTGCCAGCAGCGTGAGGGTTATCACCGGGGAGCTGTTTTTT. This codes for CASSVRVITGELFF. The full variable domain, its missing parts supplied by reference TRBV9 and TRBJ2-2, is DSGVTQTPKHLITATGQRVTLRCSPRSGDLSVYWYQQSLDQGLQFLIQYYNGEERAKGNILERFSAQQFPDLHSELNLSSLELGDSALYFCASSVRVITGELFFGEGSRLTVL.

This clone was found once. The genes are TRBV5-1 and TRBJ2-3; 14 bases map to TRBD2. Trimming at V came to 5 bases and at J to 2 bases, leaving 10 bases not matched to a gene. CDR3 size: 18 residues. Germline V gene data show CDR1 as SGHRS and CDR2 as YFSETQ. CDR3 bases: TGCGCCAGCAGTCCCTGGACTAGCGGGGGGACGATCACAGATACGCAGTATTTT. Its protein product is CASSPWTSGGTITDTQYF.

This clone was observed a few times. The rearrangement links TRBV7-8 to TRBJ2-7, with D uncertain. Germline V gives CDR1 SGHVS, CDR2 FQNEAQ. V dropped 6 bases and J dropped 1 base, with 16 bases sitting between them. This CDR3 has 15 amino acids. This CDR3 is CASRPRVRESYEQYF. The CDR3 DNA follows: TGTGCCAGCAGACCCCGGGTCCGAGAGTCCTACGAGCAGTACTTC.